This T cell receptor (beta chain) was sequenced for a study of CD8+ T cells in alopecia areata. As the sequencing template, cDNA was produced by extracting RNA and reverse transcribing it. Sequencing used immunoSEQ multiplex PCR; TCRdb keeps in-frame clones, though not all of them. The sample shows 150,000 to 200,000 clones, just under 65% of them seen only once. Germline loops: CDR1 MNHEY, CDR2 SMNVEV (reference sequence). Trimming stripped 5 bases from V and 0 bases from J, with 10 bases between. CDR3 length equals 14 residues. This clone was recorded a few times. Documented treatment: oral pan-JAK inhibitor, 5-10 mg twice daily.

The source was CD4+ T cells sorted from blood, collected between weeks 47 and 50, from a patient treated with tofacitinib. The source is a human donor with alopecia areata. This chain connects TRBV27 to TRBJ1-1; the D is unclear. In nucleotides, the CDR3 is TGTGCCAGCAGTCCAGGACGGCTGAACACTGAAGCTTTCTTT. This gives the protein CASSPGRLNTEAFF.